These 13 T cell receptor beta chains were all obtained from the same sample, sequenced in a study of T cell responses to AZD1222 COVID-19 vaccine. Clones were sequenced by immunoSEQ multiplex PCR, and TCRdb holds only the in-frame ones, with some missing. The sample carries about 84,000 clones, 70% to 90% recorded once. The source material was peripheral blood, sampled 28 days after the second AZD1222 dose. All receptors come from an adult who received the AZD1222 COVID-19 vaccine.

This chain joins TRBV18 and TRBJ1-1; TRBD1 matches 7 bases. The trim removed 4 bases at V and 2 bases at J, leaving 1 base unmatched. The CDR3 contains 13 residues. CDR1 is KGHSH, CDR2 LQKENI, per germline. CDR3: CASSQGANTEAFF. The CDR3 nucleotides read TGTGCCAGCTCACAGGGGGCAAACACTGAAGCTTTCTTT.

The chain carries TRBV5-6 and TRBJ1-5; 9 bases are a match to TRBD1. This CDR3 region has 13 residues. Trimming removed 4 bases from V and 4 bases from J; junction bases left unmatched: 0. Germline V CDR1 and CDR2: SGHDT, YYEEEE. The CDR3 loop is CASSGTGNQPQHF. The CDR3 DNA sequence: TGTGCCAGCAGCGGGACAGGGAATCAGCCCCAGCATTTT.

The rearrangement uses TRBV4-3 and TRBJ1-1, with 7 bases aligning to TRBD1. The CDR3 runs 18 residues. In germline, CDR1 is LGHNA, CDR2 YSLEER. Trimming took 3 bases from V and 0 from J; bases not matched to a gene: 13. The CDR3 here is CASSHTPPSGTVNTEAFF. CDR3 nucleotides: TGCGCCAGCAGCCACACCCCTCCTAGTGGGACAGTGAACACTGAAGCTTTCTTT.

The V gene is TRBV5-4, the J gene TRBJ2-7, with D perhaps TRBD2 (5 bases). The CDR3 runs to 14 residues. Germline V gives CDR1 SGHNT, CDR2 YYREEE (reference sequence). The V and J ends lost 4 bases and 0 bases respectively, with 11 bases between them. In DNA, the CDR3 is TGTGCCAGCAGCCCCCGGGGAGACTCCTACGAGCAGTACTTC. This gives the protein CASSPRGDSYEQYF.

The V and J genes are TRBV27 and TRBJ2-5, with 7 bases matching TRBD2. The CDR3 length is 14 residues. Germline V lookup: CDR1 MNHEY, CDR2 SMNVEV (reference sequence). With 6 bases clipped from V and 5 bases from J, the junction kept 9 bases outside the gene matches. CDR3 DNA sequence: TGTGCCAGCAGGGCGCTGGGGGGGGAGGAGACCCAGTACTTC. Encoded protein: CASRALGGEETQYF.

This clone occurred a few times. This sequence joins TRBV2 and TRBJ1-2, with a tentative D call TRBD1 (6 bases). The CDR3 runs 15 residues. Trimming shortened V by 9 bases and J by 8 bases, and 25 bases separated the two germline ends. Germline CDR1 reads SNHLY; CDR2 reads FYNNEI. The CDR3: CASRQEQGHGGGYTF. In DNA form, the CDR3 reads TGTGCCAGTAGACAGGAACAGGGTCATGGTGGAGGCTACACCTTC.

The chain couples TRBV2 to TRBJ1-6; a possible D gene is TRBD1 (6 bases). V shed 6 bases and J shed 6 bases, with 12 bases lying between them. CDR3 length: 14 residues. Germline CDR1 SNHLY, CDR2 FYNNEI. The CDR3 nucleotides read TGTGCCAGCAGAGAGGGGGGCCGTAATTCACCCCTCCACTTT. Translating gives CASREGGRNSPLHF. Together with reference TRBV2 and TRBJ1-6, the CDR3 gives the full variable domain: EPEVTQTPSHQVTQMGQEVILRCVPISNHLYFYWYRQILGQKVEFLVSFYNNEISEKSEIFDDQFSVERPDGSNFTLKIRSTKLEDSAMYFCASREGGRNSPLHFGNGTRLTVT.

The table lists this clone with a count of one. The chain joins TRBV5-4 to TRBJ2-7; TRBD1 agrees at 11 bases. The CDR3 consists of 14 residues. Germline CDR1 SGHNT, CDR2 YYREEE (reference sequence). The junction had 3 bases not matched to a gene; V was cut back by 3 bases and J by 4 bases. This chain's CDR3 is CASSSGQGAYEQYF. DNA of the CDR3: TGTGCCAGCAGCTCTGGACAGGGGGCTTACGAGCAGTACTTC.

This rearrangement joins TRBV7-7 to TRBJ2-5, with D tentatively TRBD2 (7 bases). V lost 5 bases, J lost 4 bases, and 20 bases lay in between. The CDR3 runs to 16 residues. Germline-derived CDR1 and CDR2 are SSHAT and FNYEAQ (reference sequence). CDR3 sequence (DNA): TGTGCCAGCAGCCCTGGAGGGGGGGGGCCGTTAGAGACCCAGTACTTC. It yields the protein CASSPGGGGPLETQYF. The variable domain in full, completed from reference TRBV7-7 and TRBJ2-5, reads GAGVSQSPRYKVTKRGQDVTLRCDPISSHATLYWYQQALGQGPEFLTYFNYEAQPDKSGLPSDRFSAERPEGSISTLTIQRTEQRDSAMYRCASSPGGGGPLETQYFGPGTRLLVL.

The rearrangement uses TRBV28 and TRBJ2-7; TRBD1 might be the D (6 bases). CDR3 length equals 17 residues. Germline CDR1 reads MDHEN; CDR2 reads SYDVKM. V lost 2 bases and J 0 bases, leaving 17 bases between the germline ends. The CDR3 sequence: CASSLRGQGFSSYEQYF. Here the CDR3 DNA reads TGTGCCAGCAGTTTAAGGGGCCAGGGGTTTAGCTCCTACGAGCAGTACTTC.

The chain links TRBV20-1 to TRBJ2-5; unclear D gene. This CDR3 comprises 11 residues. The germline V and J ends were trimmed by 4 bases and 5 bases, with 8 bases remaining between them. The germline V gene encodes CDR1 DFQATT and CDR2 SNEGSKA (reference sequence). The CDR3 DNA sequence: TGCAGTGCTACCCCATTCGAGACCCAGTACTTC. Protein sequence: CSATPFETQYF.

J is TRBJ2-3 and V is TRBV10-3; D uncertain. CDR3 size: 11 residues. Trimming stripped 9 bases from V and 4 bases from J, with 8 bases between. CDR1 ENHRY and CDR2 SYGVKD come from the germline V gene. The chain's CDR3 is CAISRADTQYF. The CDR3 region has the DNA TGTGCCATTTCCCGCGCAGATACGCAGTATTTT.

The rearrangement joins TRBV19 to TRBJ2-1; D call uncertain. Looked up from germline, CDR1 is LNHDA and CDR2 is SQIVND (reference sequence). The CDR3 spans 15 residues. The V end lost 3 bases, the J end lost 5 bases, and 14 bases lay between the germline ends. This CDR3 is CASSMLRPRDNEQFF. DNA for the CDR3: TGTGCCAGTAGTATGTTGCGACCCCGTGACAATGAGCAGTTCTTC.